These 29 T cell receptor beta chains were sequenced from one sample in a study of blood T cell repertoires in COVID-19. Profiled with immunoSEQ multiplex PCR; TCRdb holds only in-frame clones, not every one. This sample has approximately 300,000 clones, with under 90% found just once. Sequencing used PBMCs or T cells enriched from blood (not recorded which). Every receptor here comes from a man aged 55-75 years who had recovered from COVID-19.

Concerning this clone itself: Other DNA sequences within the sample encode an identical CDR3. This chain joins TRBV3-1 (or the pseudogene TRBV3-2) and TRBJ1-5; D is uncertain. The germline V gene encodes CDR1 LGHDT and CDR2 YNNKEL (reference sequence). The CDR3 is made up of 13 amino acids. V lost 1 base and J 6 bases, leaving 7 bases between the germline ends. The DNA of the CDR3 is TGTGCCAGCAGCCAAGCGGGAGTTCAGCCCCAGCATTTT. This gives the protein CASSQAGVQPQHF.

V gene TRBV3-1 (or the pseudogene TRBV3-2) combines with J gene TRBJ2-7, with 7 bases aligning to TRBD2. J was trimmed by 3 bases and V by 4 bases; bases with no gene match: 9. Germline V gene sequence: CDR1 LGHDT, CDR2 YNNKEL (reference sequence). The CDR3 covers 15 residues. The CDR3 DNA is TGTGCCAGCAGCCGACTAGCAGCAACTATCTACGAGCAGTACTTC. Its protein product is CASSRLAATIYEQYF.

The chain uses TRBV2 and TRBJ2-7; 14 bases line up with TRBD2. The ends lost 2 bases at V and 3 bases at J; junction bases unmatched: 15. This CDR3 spans 20 amino acids. Per the germline V gene, CDR1 is SNHLY and CDR2 is FYNNEI. As DNA, the CDR3 is TGTGCCAGCAGTGAAAAGGGGACTAGCGGGAGTCGGGCATTAGGCTACGAGCAGTACTTC. It translates to CASSEKGTSGSRALGYEQYF.

This clone showed up just a few times. This chain uses TRBV19 with TRBJ1-1, with D possibly TRBD1 on 5 matching bases. The V end lost 7 bases, the J end lost 0 bases, and 15 bases lay between the germline ends. The germline CDR1 and CDR2 sequences are LNHDA and SQIVND (reference sequence). This CDR3 has 15 residues. The DNA for the CDR3 is TGTGCCAGTACCAAAGCCGGGACTCTGAACACTGAAGCTTTCTTT. Its translation: CASTKAGTLNTEAFF.

The V call is TRBV7-3, the J call TRBJ2-7; 13 bases match TRBD2. Looked up from germline, CDR1 is SGHTA and CDR2 is FQGTGA. V was pared by 1 base and J by 3 bases, with 9 bases of the junction left unmatched. CDR3 length equals 18 residues. The CDR3 region has the DNA TGTGCCAGCAGCTTAAAACCGGGGGGACTAGCGGGAAACTACGAGCAGTACTTC. It yields the protein CASSLKPGGLAGNYEQYF.

This sequence joins TRBV5-1 and TRBJ2-7; 13 bases line up with TRBD2. The V gene's germline CDR1 is SGHRS and CDR2 YFSETQ. The CDR3 is 15 amino acids. V lost 0 bases to trimming and J lost 8 bases; unmatched junction nucleotides: 5. CDR3 nucleotide sequence: TGCGCCAGCAGCTTGGCCGGGACTAGCGGGAACAAGCAGTACTTC. Residues: CASSLAGTSGNKQYF.

CDR3 in amino acids: CASSPTRGTPPSQETQYF. DNA of the CDR3: TGTGCCAGCAGCCCCACAAGGGGGACCCCGCCCTCCCAAGAGACCCAGTACTTC. This chain connects TRBV7-2 to TRBJ2-5, with TRBD1 as a possible D gene (6 bases). Germline V CDR1 and CDR2: SGHTA, FQGNSA. The CDR3 has 18 amino acids. Trimming cost V 5 bases and J 1 base, with 23 bases left between them.

The chain joins TRBV7-3 to TRBJ2-3, with D uncertain. Trimming left V 5 bases short and J 5 bases short, with 8 bases between. Germline V gene data show CDR1 as SGHTA and CDR2 as FQGTGA. The CDR3 spans 12 residues. CDR3 in amino acids: CASSINRDTQYF. As DNA, the CDR3 is TGTGCCAGCAGCATCAACAGAGATACGCAGTATTTT.

This rearrangement joins TRBV6-5 to TRBJ1-2; D might be TRBD1 (5 bases). The CDR3 totals 13 residues. CDR1 is MNHEY, CDR2 SVGAGI, per germline. The V gene lost 5 bases and the J gene lost 8 bases, with 15 bases spanning the gap. The CDR3 protein is CASSPIQGVGYTF. The CDR3 nucleotides read TGTGCCAGCAGTCCTATTCAGGGCGTAGGCTACACCTTC.

This rearrangement joins TRBV19 to TRBJ1-5, with D possibly TRBD1 on 6 matching bases. The CDR3 sequence is 16 residues long. Germline V gene lookup returns CDR1 LNHDA and CDR2 SQIVND (reference sequence). Trimming removed 1 base at V and 6 bases at J, with 16 bases between. Here the CDR3 reads CASSIGLGARSQPQHF. The DNA of the CDR3 is TGTGCCAGTAGTATAGGCCTGGGGGCTCGGAGTCAGCCCCAGCATTTT.

The chain uses TRBV30 and TRBJ1-1; no reliable D call. In germline, CDR1 is GTSNPN, CDR2 SVGIG (reference sequence). CDR3 length equals 14 residues. Trimming removed 4 bases at V and 4 bases at J, with 16 bases between. In DNA form, the CDR3 reads TGTGCCTGGAAGGGAGAGTCGTGGAGCACTGAAGCTTTCTTT. It yields the protein CAWKGESWSTEAFF.

J is TRBJ2-2 and V is TRBV7-3, with 11 bases identical to TRBD1. V trimming: 5 bases; J trimming: 4 bases; junction bases outside the gene matches: 3. Looked up from germline, CDR1 is SGHTA and CDR2 is FQGTGA. This CDR3 is 15 amino acids long. Here the CDR3 DNA reads TGTGCCAGCAGCCGGACAGGGGGCATCACCGGGGAGCTGTTTTTT. Translated, it gives CASSRTGGITGELFF.

The CDR3 sequence is CSVGWVVGSETQYF. CDR3 bases: TGCAGCGTTGGATGGGTGGTCGGGAGTGAGACCCAGTACTTC. V and J are TRBV29-1 and TRBJ2-5; D perhaps matches TRBD2 (6 bases). Trimming left V 4 bases short and J 5 bases short, with 17 bases between. The CDR3 is 14 residues long. CDR1 SQVTM and CDR2 ANQGSEA come from the germline V gene. The full variable domain, with the rest looked up from reference TRBV29-1 and TRBJ2-5, is SAVISQKPSRDICQRGTSLTIQCQVDSQVTMMFWYRQQPGQSLTLIATANQGSEATYESGFVIDKFPISRPNLTFSTLTVSNMSPEDSSIYLCSVGWVVGSETQYFGPGTRLLVL.

In its sample, this clone was seen once. The CDR3 loop is CATAGGGEETQYF. CDR3 coding DNA: TGCGCCACCGCGGGGGGCGGGGAAGAGACCCAGTACTTC. V usage is TRBV4-3 and J usage is TRBJ2-5, with 8 nucleotides matching TRBD2. The V gene end was trimmed by 10 bases and the J gene end by 3 bases; junction bases not matched to a gene: 7. CDR3 length equals 13 residues. Germline V gives CDR1 LGHNA, CDR2 YSLEER.

The genes are TRBV7-2 and TRBJ2-2, with D perhaps TRBD2 (6 bases). Trimming removed 0 bases from V and 0 bases from J, with 8 bases in between. Looked up from germline, CDR1 is SGHTA and CDR2 is FQGNSA. The CDR3 length is 16 residues. The CDR3 bases are TGTGCCAGCAGCTTAGCCGGGGGAGCGAACACCGGGGAGCTGTTTTTT. It translates to CASSLAGGANTGELFF.

J is TRBJ2-1 and V is TRBV7-2; TRBD2 matches at 8 bases. The CDR3 runs to 17 residues. V shed 1 base and J 0 bases; nucleotides not matched to a gene: 5. The germline V gene has CDR1 SGHTA and CDR2 FQGNSA. The CDR3 coding sequence is TGTGCCAGCAGCTTAGGAGCGAGCGGGAGCTCCTACAATGAGCAGTTCTTC. It codes for CASSLGASGSSYNEQFF.

V and J are TRBV18 and TRBJ2-2; 8 bases map to TRBD1. Germline assignment: CDR1 KGHSH and CDR2 LQKENI. This CDR3 has 16 amino acids. V lost 2 bases, J lost 4 bases, and 6 bases stayed unmatched. In DNA, the CDR3 is TGTGCCAGCTCACCAGGTCAGGGGGCGAGCACCGGGGAGCTGTTTTTT. Translating it yields CASSPGQGASTGELFF.

In its sample, this clone was seen a few times. The chain uses TRBV2 and TRBJ1-5, with D perhaps TRBD1 (5 bases). Trimming left V 6 bases short and J 5 bases short, with 8 bases between. The CDR3 covers 12 residues. Germline lookup yields CDR1 SNHLY and CDR2 FYNNEI. CDR3 region: CASRGEDQPQHF. DNA of the CDR3: TGTGCCAGCAGGGGGGAGGATCAGCCCCAGCATTTT.

The rearrangement joins TRBV6-6 to TRBJ1-5; tentative D call: TRBD1 (6 bases). V was cut by 5 bases and J by 3 bases, with 17 bases left in between. CDR3 size: 16 residues. Germline CDR1 is MNHNY and CDR2 is SVGAGI (reference sequence). The CDR3 nucleotides read TGTGCCAGCAGTCGCCGCCGGACAGAGAACAATCAGCCCCAGCATTTT. Protein sequence: CASSRRRTENNQPQHF.

The V call is TRBV2, the J call TRBJ1-5, with D possibly TRBD1 on 6 matching bases. V dropped 3 bases and J dropped 6 bases, with 15 bases sitting between them. The CDR3 loop spans 15 amino acids. The germline V gene has CDR1 SNHLY and CDR2 FYNNEI. CDR3 in amino acids: CASSEGQGHGQPQHF. The CDR3 region has the DNA TGTGCCAGCAGTGAGGGTCAGGGACACGGTCAGCCCCAGCATTTT.

The chain links TRBV19 to TRBJ1-5; TRBD1 matches 9 bases. V shed 9 bases and J 6 bases; nucleotides not matched to a gene: 6. CDR3 length: 13 amino acids. In germline, CDR1 is LNHDA, CDR2 SQIVND (reference sequence). As DNA, the CDR3 is TGTGCCAGATATACAGGGGGCGTTCAGCCCCAGCATTTT. Translating gives CARYTGGVQPQHF.

The CDR3 spells CASSQGLGGNTIYF. In DNA, the CDR3 is TGTGCCAGCTCACAGGGGCTCGGGGGAAACACCATATATTTT. The chain employs TRBV18 and TRBJ1-3, with D perhaps matching TRBD1 (5 bases). Germline CDR1 is KGHSH and CDR2 is LQKENI. This CDR3 is built from 14 residues. Trimming removed 4 bases from V and 4 bases from J, with 11 bases in between.

The chain links TRBV3-1 (or the pseudogene TRBV3-2) to TRBJ1-1; the D is unclear. CDR1 is LGHDT and CDR2 is YNNKEL in the germline V gene (reference sequence). CDR3 size: 14 residues. Trimming removed 2 bases at V and 4 bases at J, with 11 bases between. This chain's CDR3 is CASSQNGVSTEAFF. As DNA, the CDR3 is TGTGCCAGCAGCCAAAACGGGGTGAGCACTGAAGCTTTCTTT.

The CDR3 coding sequence is TGTGCCAGCATGTCAACGGGAGCTGCCAATGAGCAGTTCTTC. This encodes CASMSTGAANEQFF. The chain joins TRBV2 to TRBJ2-1; tentative D call: TRBD2 (6 bases). The CDR3 extends over 14 amino acids. Germline assignment: CDR1 SNHLY and CDR2 FYNNEI. Between the trimmed V and J ends, which lost 7 bases and 6 bases, there was a span of 16 bases.

The chain carries TRBV9 and TRBJ2-7; perhaps TRBD1 as D (6 bases). The CDR3 has 14 residues. Germline V gene data show CDR1 as SGDLS and CDR2 as YYNGEE. Trimming left V 3 bases short and J 7 bases short, with 17 bases between. Here the CDR3 reads CASSAITGSGEQYF. The CDR3 coding sequence is TGTGCCAGCAGCGCAATTACAGGGTCTGGAGAGCAGTACTTC. Full variable domain (remainder filled in from reference TRBV9 and TRBJ2-7): DSGVTQTPKHLITATGQRVTLRCSPRSGDLSVYWYQQSLDQGLQFLIQYYNGEERAKGNILERFSAQQFPDLHSELNLSSLELGDSALYFCASSAITGSGEQYFGPGTRLTVT.

The rearrangement links TRBV11-3 to TRBJ2-2; D might be TRBD2 (5 bases). Germline V gene sequence: CDR1 SGHNT, CDR2 YENEEA. V was trimmed by 0 bases and J by 2 bases, leaving 7 bases between them. CDR3 length: 15 amino acids. CDR3 in DNA: TGTGCCAGCAGCTTAGACGGACTTAACACCGGGGAGCTGTTTTTT. Protein: CASSLDGLNTGELFF.

This chain joins TRBV18 and TRBJ1-5; 7 positions agree with TRBD1. CDR1 and CDR2 from the germline V gene are KGHSH and LQKENI. V shed 2 bases, J shed 2 bases, and the junction held 3 bases outside the gene matches. The CDR3 is made up of 15 amino acids. The CDR3 DNA reads TGTGCCAGCTCACCAACTACAGGGGGCAATCAGCCCCAGCATTTT. As protein: CASSPTTGGNQPQHF. The full variable domain, with the rest looked up from reference TRBV18 and TRBJ1-5, is NAGVMQNPRHLVRRRGQEARLRCSPMKGHSHVYWYRQLPEEGLKFMVYLQKENIIDESGMPKERFSAEFPKEGPSILRIQQVVRGDSAAYFCASSPTTGGNQPQHFGDGTRLSIL.

A few counts support this clone. The chain uses TRBV7-9 and TRBJ2-7; D uncertain. The ends were cut back, 5 bases at V and 8 bases at J, with 10 bases in the middle. The CDR3 sequence is 11 residues long. CDR1 SEHNR and CDR2 FQNEAQ come from the germline V gene (reference sequence). Written as DNA, the CDR3 is TGTGCCAGCAGCCCCAATGCGAAGCAGTACTTC. Translated: CASSPNAKQYF.

The chain links TRBV10-3 to TRBJ1-4, with D maybe TRBD1 (6 bases). V gave up 3 bases and J gave up 11 bases, with 19 bases separating them. The germline gives CDR1 ENHRY, CDR2 SYGVKD. CDR3 size: 15 residues. CDR3 loop: CAISDPGGPPEKLFF. The CDR3 nucleotides read TGTGCCATCAGTGACCCGGGGGGGCCCCCTGAGAAACTGTTTTTT.